Following are 3 T cell receptor beta chains from one sample sequenced in a study of blood T cells in healthy people across ages. It was with a sample-barcoded 5' primer and a J-beta primer mix that a second PCR of roughly 7 to 12 cycles was run. TCRdb ran MiXCR on the 5' RACE reads and lists one entry per CDR3 protein. The data hold fewer than 800,000 distinct CDR3 sequences, with 49% observed a single time. Material: blood. The receptors stem from an older woman in good health.

The gene calls are TRBV29-1 and TRBJ2-4; no clear D gene. The DNA end favors TRBJ2-5, so the J call may be wrong. Germline V gene sequence: CDR1 SQVTM, CDR2 ANQGSEA. This CDR3 region has 12 residues. CDR3 DNA sequence: TGCAGCGTTGAGGCATTACAAGAGACCCAGTACTTC. Translated, it gives CSVEALQETQYF.

The chain combines TRBV29-1 with TRBJ1-2; TRBD1 matches 9 bases. This CDR3 spans 16 amino acids. Germline CDR1 reads SQVTM; CDR2 reads ANQGSEA. With 4 bases clipped from V and 1 base from J, the junction kept 10 bases outside the gene matches. CDR3 loop: CSVGTQRQGGNYGYTF. As DNA, the CDR3 is TGCAGCGTTGGGACTCAGAGACAGGGGGGTAACTATGGCTACACCTTC.

The V gene is TRBV2, the J gene TRBJ2-7; D is perhaps TRBD2 (7 bases). This CDR3 is 15 amino acids long. The germline V gene encodes CDR1 SNHLY and CDR2 FYNNEI. Deletions cut 11 bases from V and 4 bases from J, with 24 bases between. The CDR3 region is CAGSRGRALWYEQYF. DNA of the CDR3: TGTGCCGGCTCGAGGGGGAGGGCCCTCTGGTACGAGCAGTACTTC.